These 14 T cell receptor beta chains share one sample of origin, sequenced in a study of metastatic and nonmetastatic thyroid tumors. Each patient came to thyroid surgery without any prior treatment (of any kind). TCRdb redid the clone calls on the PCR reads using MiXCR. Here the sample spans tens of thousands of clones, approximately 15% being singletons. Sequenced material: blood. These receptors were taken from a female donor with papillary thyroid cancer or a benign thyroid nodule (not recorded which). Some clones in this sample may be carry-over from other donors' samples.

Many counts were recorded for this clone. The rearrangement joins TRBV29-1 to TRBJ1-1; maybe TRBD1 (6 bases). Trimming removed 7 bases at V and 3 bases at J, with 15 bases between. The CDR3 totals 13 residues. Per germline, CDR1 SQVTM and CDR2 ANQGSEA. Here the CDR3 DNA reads TGCAGCGCTCAGGGGATAGGATACACTGAAGCTTTCTTT. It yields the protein CSAQGIGYTEAFF.

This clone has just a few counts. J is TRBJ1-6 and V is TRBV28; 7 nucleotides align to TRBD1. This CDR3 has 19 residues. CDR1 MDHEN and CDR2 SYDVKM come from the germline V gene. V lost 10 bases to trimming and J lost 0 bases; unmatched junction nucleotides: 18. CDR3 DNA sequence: TGTGCCATCAGCCCCATATATACAGGGGAGAGCTCCTATAATTCACCCCTCCACTTT. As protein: CAISPIYTGESSYNSPLHF.

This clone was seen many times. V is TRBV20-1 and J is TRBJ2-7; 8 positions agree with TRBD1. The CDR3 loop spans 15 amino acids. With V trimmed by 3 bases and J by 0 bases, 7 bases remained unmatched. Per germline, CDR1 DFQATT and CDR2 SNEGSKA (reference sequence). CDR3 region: CSARRTGSVSYEQYF. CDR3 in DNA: TGCAGTGCTAGGCGGACAGGGTCCGTCTCCTACGAGCAGTACTTC.

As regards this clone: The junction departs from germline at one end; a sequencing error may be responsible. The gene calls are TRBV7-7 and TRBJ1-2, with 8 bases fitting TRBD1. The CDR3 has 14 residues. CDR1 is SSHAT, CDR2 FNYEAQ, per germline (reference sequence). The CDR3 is CASSSINRGNGYTF. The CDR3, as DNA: TGTGCTAGCAGCTCAATAAACAGGGGGAATGGCTACACCTTC.

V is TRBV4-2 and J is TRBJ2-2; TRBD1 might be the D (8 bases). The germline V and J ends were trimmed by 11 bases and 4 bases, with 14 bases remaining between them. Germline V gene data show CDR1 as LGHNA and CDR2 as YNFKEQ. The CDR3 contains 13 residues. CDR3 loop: CAGGDRTTGELFF. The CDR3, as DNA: TGTGCCGGGGGGGACAGGACCACCGGGGAGCTGTTTTTT.

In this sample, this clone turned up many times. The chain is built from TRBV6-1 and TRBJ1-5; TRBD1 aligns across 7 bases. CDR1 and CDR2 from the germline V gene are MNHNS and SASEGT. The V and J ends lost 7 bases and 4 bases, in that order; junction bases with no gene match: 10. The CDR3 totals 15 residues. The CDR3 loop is CASTRQGMRNQPQHF. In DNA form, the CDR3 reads TGTGCCAGCACGAGACAGGGAATGAGGAATCAGCCCCAGCATTTT.

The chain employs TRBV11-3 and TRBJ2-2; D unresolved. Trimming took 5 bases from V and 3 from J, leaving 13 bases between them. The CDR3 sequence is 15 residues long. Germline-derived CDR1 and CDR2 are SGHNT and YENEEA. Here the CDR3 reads CASSRPGVYTGELFF. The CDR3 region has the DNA TGTGCCAGCAGCCGCCCAGGTGTCTACACCGGGGAGCTGTTTTTT.

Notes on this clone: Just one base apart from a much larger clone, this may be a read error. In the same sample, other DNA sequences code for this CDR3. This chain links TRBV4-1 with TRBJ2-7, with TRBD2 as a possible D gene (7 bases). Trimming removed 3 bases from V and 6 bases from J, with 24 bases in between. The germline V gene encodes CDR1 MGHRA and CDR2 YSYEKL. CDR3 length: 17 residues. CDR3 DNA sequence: TGCGCCAGCAGCCATGTCATTCGTGGGACGGGGGGCTTCGAGCAGTACTTC. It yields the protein CASSHVIRGTGGFEQYF.

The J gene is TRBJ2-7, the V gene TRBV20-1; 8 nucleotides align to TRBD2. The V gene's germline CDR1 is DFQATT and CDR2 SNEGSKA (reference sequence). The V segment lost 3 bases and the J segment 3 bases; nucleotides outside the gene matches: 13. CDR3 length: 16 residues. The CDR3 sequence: CSASGIAGNYLYEQYF. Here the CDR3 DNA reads TGCAGTGCTAGTGGGATAGCGGGAAACTACCTCTACGAGCAGTACTTC.

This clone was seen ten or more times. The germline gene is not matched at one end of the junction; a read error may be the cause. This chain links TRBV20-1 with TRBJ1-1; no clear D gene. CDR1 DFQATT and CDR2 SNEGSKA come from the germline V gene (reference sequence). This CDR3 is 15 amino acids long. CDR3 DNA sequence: TGCAGTGCCAGAGGGCCGGAGGGCAGATGGGCTGAAGCTTTCTTT. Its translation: CSARGPEGRWAEAFF.

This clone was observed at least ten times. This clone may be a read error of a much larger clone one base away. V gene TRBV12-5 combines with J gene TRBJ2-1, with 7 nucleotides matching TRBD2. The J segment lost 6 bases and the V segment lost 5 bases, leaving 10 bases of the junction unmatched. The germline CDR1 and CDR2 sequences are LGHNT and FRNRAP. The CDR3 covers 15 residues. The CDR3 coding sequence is TGTGCTAGTGGTCTATACCTGGGAGGGGTCAATGAGCAGTTCTTC. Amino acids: CASGLYLGGVNEQFF.

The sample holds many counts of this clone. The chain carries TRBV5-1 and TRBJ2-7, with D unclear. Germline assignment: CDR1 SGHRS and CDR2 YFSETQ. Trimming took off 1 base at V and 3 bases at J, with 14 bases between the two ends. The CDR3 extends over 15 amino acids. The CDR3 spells CASSLLPGPVYEQYF. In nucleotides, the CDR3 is TGCGCCAGCAGCTTGCTGCCCGGTCCTGTCTACGAGCAGTACTTC.

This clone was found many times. The CDR3 sequence is CASSPRPDINEKLFF. The CDR3 region has the DNA TGTGCCAGCAGCCCCCGTCCGGACATAAATGAAAAACTGTTTTTT. The genes are TRBV11-3 and TRBJ1-4, with a possible D match to TRBD1 (5 bases). The CDR3 consists of 15 residues. The germline V and J ends were trimmed by 5 bases and 5 bases, with 15 bases remaining between them. Germline lookup yields CDR1 SGHNT and CDR2 YENEEA.

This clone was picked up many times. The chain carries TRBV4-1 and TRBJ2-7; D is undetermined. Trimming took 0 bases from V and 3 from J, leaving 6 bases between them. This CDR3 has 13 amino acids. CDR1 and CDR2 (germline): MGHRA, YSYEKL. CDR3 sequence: CASSQDLFYEQYF. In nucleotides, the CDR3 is TGCGCCAGCAGCCAAGATTTATTCTACGAGCAGTACTTC.